This T cell receptor beta chain emerged from a study of T cells in women clearing cervical HPV infection. Per germline, CDR1 SGHRS and CDR2 YFSETQ. Losses at the gene ends were 3 bases for V and 1 base for J; bases not matched to a gene: 2. This CDR3 has 15 amino acids. About this clone: The CDR3 extends 3 residues past the end of the read, so its final part is completed from the germline J gene.

Assay used: immunoSEQ multiplex PCR; TCRdb lists only in-frame clones, some missing. This listing includes tens of thousands of clones. The sequence was obtained from a woman aged 18-70 years with a cervical HPV16 infection that either progressed to CIN3+ or cleared (not recorded which). The genes are TRBV5-1 and TRBJ2-2; 8 bases fit TRBD1. Sample: blood buffy coat. The sequenced CDR3 bases are TGCGCCAGCAGCTGGGGGACAGGGAACACCGGGGAG. This sequence encodes CASSWGTGNTGE. In full, the CDR3 is CASSWGTGNTGELFF.